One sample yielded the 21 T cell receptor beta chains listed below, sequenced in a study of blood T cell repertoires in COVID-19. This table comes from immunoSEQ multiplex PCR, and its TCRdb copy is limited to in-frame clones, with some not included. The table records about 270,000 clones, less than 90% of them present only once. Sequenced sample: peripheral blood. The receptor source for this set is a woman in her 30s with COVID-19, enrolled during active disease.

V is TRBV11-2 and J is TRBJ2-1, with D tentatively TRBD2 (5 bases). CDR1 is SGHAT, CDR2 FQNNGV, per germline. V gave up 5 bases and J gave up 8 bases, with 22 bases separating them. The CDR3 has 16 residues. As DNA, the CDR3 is TGTGCCAGCAGCCCATTTTCCTCTAGCTCAGGCGATGAGCAGTTCTTC. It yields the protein CASSPFSSSSGDEQFF.

CDR3 in DNA: TGTGCCAGCAGTCGTCGGACAGGGAGCAATCAGCCCCAGCATTTT. This codes for CASSRRTGSNQPQHF. The chain couples TRBV2 to TRBJ1-5, with 8 bases matching TRBD1. Losses at the gene ends were 5 bases for V and 1 base for J; bases not matched to a gene: 4. The CDR3 spans 15 residues. Per the germline V gene, CDR1 is SNHLY and CDR2 is FYNNEI.

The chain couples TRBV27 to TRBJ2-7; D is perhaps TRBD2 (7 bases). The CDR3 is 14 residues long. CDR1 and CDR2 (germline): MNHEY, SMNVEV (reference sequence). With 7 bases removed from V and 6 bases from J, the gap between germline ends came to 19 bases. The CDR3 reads CASKGGHGQFEQYF. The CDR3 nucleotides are TGTGCCAGCAAGGGGGGGCATGGGCAATTCGAGCAGTACTTC.

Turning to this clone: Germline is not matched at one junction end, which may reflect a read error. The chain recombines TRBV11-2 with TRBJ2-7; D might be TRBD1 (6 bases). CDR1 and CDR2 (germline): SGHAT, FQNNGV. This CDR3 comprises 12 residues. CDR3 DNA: TGTGCCAGCAGCTCGGACAGCTTACAGTGGCACTTC. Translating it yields CASSSDSLQWHF.

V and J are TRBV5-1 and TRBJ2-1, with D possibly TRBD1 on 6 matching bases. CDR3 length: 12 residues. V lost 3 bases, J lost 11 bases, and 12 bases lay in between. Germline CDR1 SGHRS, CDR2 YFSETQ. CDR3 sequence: CASSSPGAQQFF. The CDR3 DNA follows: TGCGCCAGCAGCTCCCCAGGGGCCCAGCAGTTCTTC.

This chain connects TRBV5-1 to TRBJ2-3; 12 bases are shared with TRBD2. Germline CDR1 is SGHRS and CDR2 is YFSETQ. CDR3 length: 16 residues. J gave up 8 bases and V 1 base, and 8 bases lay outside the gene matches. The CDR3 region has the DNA TGCGCCAGCAGCTTGTCGCTAGCGGGGGGGCCAAGTACGCAGTATTTT. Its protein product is CASSLSLAGGPSTQYF.

CDR3 sequence reads: CASSNTGNYEQYF. In nucleotides, the CDR3 is TGCGCCAGCAGCAACACAGGGAACTACGAGCAGTACTTC. This rearrangement joins TRBV5-1 to TRBJ2-7; a possible D gene is TRBD1 (6 bases). The CDR3 runs to 13 residues. Germline V CDR1 and CDR2: SGHRS, YFSETQ. V shed 4 bases and J shed 3 bases, with 11 bases lying between them.

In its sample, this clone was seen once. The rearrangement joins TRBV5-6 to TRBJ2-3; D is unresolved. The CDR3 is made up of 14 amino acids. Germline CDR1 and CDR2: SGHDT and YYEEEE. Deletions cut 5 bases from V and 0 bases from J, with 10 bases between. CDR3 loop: CASSSPYSTDTQYF. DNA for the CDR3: TGTGCCAGCAGTTCACCCTATAGCACAGATACGCAGTATTTT.

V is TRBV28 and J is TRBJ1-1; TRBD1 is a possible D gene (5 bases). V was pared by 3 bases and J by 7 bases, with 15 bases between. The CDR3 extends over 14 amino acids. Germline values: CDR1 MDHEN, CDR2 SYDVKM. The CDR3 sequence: CASSFVRDSDEAFF. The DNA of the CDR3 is TGTGCCAGCAGTTTTGTCAGGGATTCTGATGAAGCTTTCTTT.

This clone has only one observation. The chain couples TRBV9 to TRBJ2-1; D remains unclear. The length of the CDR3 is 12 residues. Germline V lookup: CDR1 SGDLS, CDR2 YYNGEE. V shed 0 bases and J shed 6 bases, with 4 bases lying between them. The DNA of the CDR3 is TGTGCCAGCAGCGTAGCCAGCAATGAGCAGTTCTTC. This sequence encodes CASSVASNEQFF.

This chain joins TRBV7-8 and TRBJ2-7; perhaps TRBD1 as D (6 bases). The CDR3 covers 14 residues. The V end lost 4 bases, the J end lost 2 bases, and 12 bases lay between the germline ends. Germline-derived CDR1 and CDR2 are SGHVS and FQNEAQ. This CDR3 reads CASSSRTETYEQYF. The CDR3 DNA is TGTGCCAGCAGCTCAAGGACAGAGACCTACGAGCAGTACTTC.

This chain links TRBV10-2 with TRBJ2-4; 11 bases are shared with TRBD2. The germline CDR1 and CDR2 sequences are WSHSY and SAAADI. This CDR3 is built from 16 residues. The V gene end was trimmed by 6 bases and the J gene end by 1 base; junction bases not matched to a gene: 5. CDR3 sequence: CASSYSGGAAKNIQYF. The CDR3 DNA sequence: TGCGCCAGCAGCTATAGCGGGGGGGCGGCCAAAAACATTCAGTACTTC.

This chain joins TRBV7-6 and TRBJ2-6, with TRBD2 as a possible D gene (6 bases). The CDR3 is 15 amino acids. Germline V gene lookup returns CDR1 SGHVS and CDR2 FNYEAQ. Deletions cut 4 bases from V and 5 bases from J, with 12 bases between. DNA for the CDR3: TGTGCCAGCAGCTCGGGACTTGCTAGGGCCAACGTCCTGACTTTC. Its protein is CASSSGLARANVLTF. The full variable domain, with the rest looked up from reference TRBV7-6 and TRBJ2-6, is GAGVSQSPRYKVTKRGQDVALRCDPISGHVSLYWYRQALGQGPEFLTYFNYEAQQDKSGLPNDRFSAERPEGSISTLTIQRTEQRDSAMYRCASSSGLARANVLTFGAGSRLTVL.

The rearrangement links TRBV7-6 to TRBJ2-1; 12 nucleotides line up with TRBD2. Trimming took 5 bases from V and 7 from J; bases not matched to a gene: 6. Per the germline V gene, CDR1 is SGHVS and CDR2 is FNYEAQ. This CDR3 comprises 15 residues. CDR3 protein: CASSQLAGGRNEQFF. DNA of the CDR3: TGTGCCAGCAGCCAACTAGCGGGGGGCCGTAATGAGCAGTTCTTC.

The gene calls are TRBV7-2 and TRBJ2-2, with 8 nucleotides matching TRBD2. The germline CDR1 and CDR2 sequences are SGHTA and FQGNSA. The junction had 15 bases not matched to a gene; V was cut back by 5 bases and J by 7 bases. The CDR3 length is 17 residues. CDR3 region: CASSRRNVGGGGGELFF. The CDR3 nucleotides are TGTGCCAGCAGCCGCCGGAACGTCGGGGGGGGTGGCGGGGAGCTGTTTTTT.

CDR3 loop: CASSYLAGFGGYTF. Written as DNA, the CDR3 is TGTGCCAGCAGTTACCTCGCGGGTTTCGGTGGCTACACCTTC. The V gene is TRBV6-2 or TRBV6-3, the J gene TRBJ1-2; D is unresolved. Germline CDR1 MNHEY, CDR2 SVGEGT. This CDR3 region has 14 residues. The germline V and J ends were trimmed by 2 bases and 7 bases, with 14 bases remaining between them.

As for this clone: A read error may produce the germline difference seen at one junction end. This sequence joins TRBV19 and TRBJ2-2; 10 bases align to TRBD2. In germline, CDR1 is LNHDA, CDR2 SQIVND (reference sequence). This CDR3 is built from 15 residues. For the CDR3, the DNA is TGTGCCAGTAGTACTAGCGGGGGTAACATCGGGGAGCTGTTTTTT. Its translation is CASSTSGGNIGELFF.

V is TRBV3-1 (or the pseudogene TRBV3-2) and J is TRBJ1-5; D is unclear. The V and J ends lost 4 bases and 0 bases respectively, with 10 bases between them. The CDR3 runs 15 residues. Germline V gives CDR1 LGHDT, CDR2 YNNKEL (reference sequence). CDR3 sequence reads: CASSRGIYSNQPQHF. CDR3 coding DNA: TGTGCCAGCAGCCGCGGGATATATAGCAATCAGCCCCAGCATTTT.

CDR3 bases: TGTGCCAGCAGTTTGTTCGCTACGGGGATCTTCTACGAGCAGTACTTC. Protein: CASSLFATGIFYEQYF. The chain recombines TRBV28 with TRBJ2-7; a possible D gene is TRBD2 (5 bases). Trimming took off 3 bases at V and 3 bases at J, with 18 bases between the two ends. Germline V CDR1 and CDR2: MDHEN, SYDVKM. The CDR3 runs to 16 residues.

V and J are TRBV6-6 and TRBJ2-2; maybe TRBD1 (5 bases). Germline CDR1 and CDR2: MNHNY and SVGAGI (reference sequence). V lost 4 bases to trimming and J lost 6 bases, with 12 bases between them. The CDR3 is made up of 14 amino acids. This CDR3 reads CASSLQGSAGELFF. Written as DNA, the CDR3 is TGTGCCAGCAGTTTGCAGGGCTCCGCCGGGGAGCTGTTTTTT.

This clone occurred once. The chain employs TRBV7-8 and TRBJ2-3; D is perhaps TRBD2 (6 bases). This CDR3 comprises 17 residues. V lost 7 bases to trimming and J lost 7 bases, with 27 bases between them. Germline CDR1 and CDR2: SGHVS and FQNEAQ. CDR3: CASNRGRFDPSPYTQYF. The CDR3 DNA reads TGTGCCAGCAACCGAGGGAGGTTCGACCCCTCCCCCTATACGCAGTATTTT.